The 10 T cell receptor beta chains below all came from one sample that was sequenced in a study of cytomegalovirus exposure and HLA in healthy donors. The PCR was carried out with 60 Vbeta primers and 13 Jbeta primers. Sequencing was performed with immunoSEQ multiplex PCR; in TCRdb, only in-frame clones are kept and a portion is missing. The table lists roughly 200,000 clones, approximately 88% of them singletons, with roughly 0.71% in the top ten. Sequencing was done on a sample of PBMCs. These TCRs come from a boy aged 2-9 years in good health and CMV-seronegative.

The V call is TRBV25-1, the J call TRBJ1-5; possibly TRBD1 for D (6 bases). CDR3 length: 16 residues. Germline assignment: CDR1 MGHDK and CDR2 SYGVNS. The germline V and J ends were trimmed by 2 bases and 0 bases, with 11 bases remaining between them. CDR3 amino acids: CASSERGSDSNQPQHF. The CDR3 bases are TGTGCCAGCAGTGAAAGGGGGAGCGATAGCAATCAGCCCCAGCATTTT.

V usage is TRBV7-2 and J usage is TRBJ1-1; 7 bases map to TRBD1. The CDR3 has 15 amino acids. V dropped 3 bases and J dropped 6; count of bases not matched to a gene: 10. The germline gives CDR1 SGHTA, CDR2 FQGNSA. CDR3 residues: CASSFRLQGSAEAFF. In DNA form, the CDR3 reads TGTGCCAGCAGCTTCCGCTTACAGGGGTCGGCTGAAGCTTTCTTT.

The rearrangement joins TRBV5-4 to TRBJ2-7, with 8 bases identical to TRBD2. Trimming removed 0 bases from V and 7 bases from J; junction bases left unmatched: 9. Germline V gene lookup returns CDR1 SGHNT and CDR2 YYREEE (reference sequence). The length of the CDR3 is 15 residues. The CDR3 here is CASSLGGGYIREQYF. The CDR3 nucleotides read TGTGCCAGCAGCTTGGGCGGGGGGTATATCCGGGAGCAGTACTTC.

The V gene is TRBV6-5, the J gene TRBJ2-7; TRBD2 matches 7 bases. CDR3 length: 13 amino acids. Germline trimming cut 2 bases from V and 5 bases from J; bases unmatched to any gene: 3. Germline CDR1 MNHEY, CDR2 SVGAGI. This CDR3 is CASSYRLAHEQYF. The DNA of the CDR3 is TGTGCCAGCAGTTACAGACTAGCTCACGAGCAGTACTTC.

The chain couples TRBV5-1 to TRBJ2-7; the D gene is possibly TRBD2 (5 bases). Trimming removed 7 bases at V and 2 bases at J, with 16 bases between. The CDR3 runs to 14 residues. Germline V gives CDR1 SGHRS, CDR2 YFSETQ. CDR3 amino acids: CASVLGGGPYEQYF. The CDR3 nucleotides read TGCGCCAGCGTTTTAGGAGGAGGCCCCTACGAGCAGTACTTC. Full variable domain (missing parts from reference TRBV5-1 and TRBJ2-7): KAGVTQTPRYLIKTRGQQVTLSCSPISGHRSVSWYQQTPGQGLQFLFEYFSETQRNKGNFPGRFSGRQFSNSRSEMNVSTLELGDSALYLCASVLGGGPYEQYFGPGTRLTVT.

This clone was picked up a small number of times. J is TRBJ2-1 and V is TRBV7-2, with a tentative D call TRBD2 (5 bases). The ends were cut back, 5 bases at V and 6 bases at J, with 17 bases in the middle. This CDR3 has 15 residues. Looked up from germline, CDR1 is SGHTA and CDR2 is FQGNSA. CDR3 bases: TGTGCCAGCAGCCCCCGTGGAATAGGGAGCAATGAGCAGTTCTTC. This encodes CASSPRGIGSNEQFF.

The chain is built from TRBV10-3 and TRBJ1-1; a possible D gene is TRBD1 (6 bases). In germline, CDR1 is ENHRY, CDR2 SYGVKD. The CDR3 runs to 13 residues. Trimming took 8 bases from V and 2 from J, leaving 12 bases between them. CDR3 sequence reads: CAIGEGVNTEAFF. Written as DNA, the CDR3 is TGTGCCATCGGAGAGGGGGTTAACACTGAAGCTTTCTTT.

The chain employs TRBV27 and TRBJ2-7, with TRBD1 matching 10 bases. V gave up 6 bases and J gave up 5 bases; unmatched junction bases: 13. CDR1 is MNHEY, CDR2 SMNVEV, per germline (reference sequence). The CDR3 is 16 residues long. Written as DNA, the CDR3 is TGTGCCAGCAGCTTTAGTTGGGGACAGGGGAACCACGAGCAGTACTTC. This sequence encodes CASSFSWGQGNHEQYF.

The rearrangement joins TRBV7-2 to TRBJ1-6; 7 bases map to TRBD1. Germline V gene sequence: CDR1 SGHTA, CDR2 FQGNSA. The junction had 8 bases not matched to a gene; V was cut back by 5 bases and J by 10 bases. This CDR3 region has 14 residues. CDR3: CASSLDRVVSPLHF. The CDR3 DNA reads as TGTGCCAGCAGCCTTGACAGGGTGGTATCACCCCTCCACTTT.

This rearrangement joins TRBV7-3 to TRBJ2-2; D is ambiguous. V shed 5 bases and J shed 0 bases, with 13 bases lying between them. The CDR3 has 16 amino acids. Germline lookup yields CDR1 SGHTA and CDR2 FQGTGA. CDR3 loop: CASSQVGRPNTGELFF. CDR3 nucleotide sequence: TGTGCCAGCAGCCAGGTGGGCAGGCCGAACACCGGGGAGCTGTTTTTT.